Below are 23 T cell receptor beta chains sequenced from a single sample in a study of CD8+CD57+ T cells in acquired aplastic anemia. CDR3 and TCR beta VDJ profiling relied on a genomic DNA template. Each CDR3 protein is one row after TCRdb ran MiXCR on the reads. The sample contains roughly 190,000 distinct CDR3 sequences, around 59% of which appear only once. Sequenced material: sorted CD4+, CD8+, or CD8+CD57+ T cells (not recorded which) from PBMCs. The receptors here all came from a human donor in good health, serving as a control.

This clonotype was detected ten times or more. CDR3 residues: CASSQGNNQPQHF. CDR3 DNA: TGTGCCAGCAGCCAGGGAAACAATCAGCCCCAGCATTTT. The chain couples TRBV3-1 to TRBJ1-5, with no clear D. CDR3 length equals 13 residues. Trimming removed 3 bases at V and 3 bases at J, with 6 bases between. CDR1 and CDR2 (germline): LGHDT, YNNKEL (reference sequence).

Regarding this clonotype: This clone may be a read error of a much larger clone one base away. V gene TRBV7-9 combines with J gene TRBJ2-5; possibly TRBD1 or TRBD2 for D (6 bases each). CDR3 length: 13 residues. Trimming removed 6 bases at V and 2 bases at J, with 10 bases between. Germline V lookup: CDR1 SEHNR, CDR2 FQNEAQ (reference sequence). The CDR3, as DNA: TGTGCCAGCAGGGGGGGCAAGCAAGAGACCCAGTACTTC. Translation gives CASRGGKQETQYF.

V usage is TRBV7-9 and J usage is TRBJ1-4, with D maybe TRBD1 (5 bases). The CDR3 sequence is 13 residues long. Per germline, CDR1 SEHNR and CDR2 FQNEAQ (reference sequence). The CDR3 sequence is CVTQGRFNEKLFF. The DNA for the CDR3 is TGTGTTACCCAGGGCCGCTTCAATGAAAAACTGTTTTTT.

The CDR3 sequence is CASSSQAGQSSSPLHF. The CDR3 DNA sequence: TGTGCCAGCAGCTCCCAGGCGGGACAGTCCTCCTCACCCCTCCACTTT. The chain carries TRBV11-3 and TRBJ1-6, with 7 bases identical to TRBD1. CDR1 and CDR2 from the germline V gene are SGHNT and YENEEA. This CDR3 contains 16 residues. The V segment lost 4 bases and the J segment 10 bases; nucleotides outside the gene matches: 13. Full variable domain (remainder filled in from reference TRBV11-3 and TRBJ1-6): EAGVVQSPRYKIIEKKQPVAFWCNPISGHNTLYWYLQNLGQGPELLIRYENEEAVDDSQLPKDRFSAERLKGVDSTLKIQPAELGDSAVYLCASSSQAGQSSSPLHFGNGTRLTVT.

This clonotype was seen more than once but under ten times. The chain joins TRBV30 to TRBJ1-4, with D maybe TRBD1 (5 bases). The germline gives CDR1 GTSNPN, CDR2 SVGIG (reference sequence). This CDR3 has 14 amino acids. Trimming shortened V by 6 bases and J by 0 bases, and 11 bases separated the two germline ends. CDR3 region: CACQGKATNEKLFF. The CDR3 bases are TGTGCCTGTCAGGGAAAGGCAACTAATGAAAAACTGTTTTTT. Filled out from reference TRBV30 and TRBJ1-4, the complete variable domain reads SQTIHQWPATLVQPVGSPLSLECTVEGTSNPNLYWYRQAAGRGLQLLFYSVGIGQISSEVPQNLSASRPQDRQFILSSKKLLLSDSGFYLCACQGKATNEKLFFGSGTQLSVL.

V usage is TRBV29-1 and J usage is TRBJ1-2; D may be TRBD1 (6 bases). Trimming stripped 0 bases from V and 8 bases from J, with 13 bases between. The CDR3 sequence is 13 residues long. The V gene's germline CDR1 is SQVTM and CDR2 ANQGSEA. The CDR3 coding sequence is TGCAGCGTTGAAGAGGCAGGGGTGGAAGGCTACACCTTC. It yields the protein CSVEEAGVEGYTF.

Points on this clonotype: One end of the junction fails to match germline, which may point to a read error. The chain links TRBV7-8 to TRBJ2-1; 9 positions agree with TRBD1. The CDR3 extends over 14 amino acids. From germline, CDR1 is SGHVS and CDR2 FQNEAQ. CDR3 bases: TGTGCCGGCAGCTGGACAGGGGCCCTTTCGGAGCAGTTCTTC. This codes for CAGSWTGALSEQFF.

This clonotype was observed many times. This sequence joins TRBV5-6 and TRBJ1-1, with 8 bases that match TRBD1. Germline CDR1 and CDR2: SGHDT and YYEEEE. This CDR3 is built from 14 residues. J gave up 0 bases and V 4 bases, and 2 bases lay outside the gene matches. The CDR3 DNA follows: TGTGCCAGCAGCCTGGACAGGGTGAACACTGAAGCTTTCTTT. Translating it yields CASSLDRVNTEAFF.

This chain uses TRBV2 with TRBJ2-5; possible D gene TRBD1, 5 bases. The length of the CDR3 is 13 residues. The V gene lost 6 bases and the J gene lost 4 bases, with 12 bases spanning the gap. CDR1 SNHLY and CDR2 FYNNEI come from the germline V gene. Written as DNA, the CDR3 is TGTGCCAGCAGAACCTGGACAAGAGAGACCCAGTACTTC. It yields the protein CASRTWTRETQYF.

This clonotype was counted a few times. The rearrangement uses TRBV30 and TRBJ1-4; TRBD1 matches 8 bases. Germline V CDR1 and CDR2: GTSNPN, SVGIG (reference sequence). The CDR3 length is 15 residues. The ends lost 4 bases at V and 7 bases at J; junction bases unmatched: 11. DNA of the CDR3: TGTGCCTGGACGAAGAGACAGGGGAGTGGTGAAAAACTGTTTTTT. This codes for CAWTKRQGSGEKLFF. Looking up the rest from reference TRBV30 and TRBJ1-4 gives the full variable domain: SQTIHQWPATLVQPVGSPLSLECTVEGTSNPNLYWYRQAAGRGLQLLFYSVGIGQISSEVPQNLSASRPQDRQFILSSKKLLLSDSGFYLCAWTKRQGSGEKLFFGSGTQLSVL.

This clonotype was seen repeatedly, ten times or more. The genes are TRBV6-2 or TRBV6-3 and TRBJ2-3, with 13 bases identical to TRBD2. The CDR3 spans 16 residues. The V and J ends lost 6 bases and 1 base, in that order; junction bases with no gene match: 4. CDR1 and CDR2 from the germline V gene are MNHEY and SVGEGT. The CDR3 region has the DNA TGTGCCAGCAGCGGACTAGCGGGGGTTCGCACAGATACGCAGTATTTT. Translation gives CASSGLAGVRTDTQYF.

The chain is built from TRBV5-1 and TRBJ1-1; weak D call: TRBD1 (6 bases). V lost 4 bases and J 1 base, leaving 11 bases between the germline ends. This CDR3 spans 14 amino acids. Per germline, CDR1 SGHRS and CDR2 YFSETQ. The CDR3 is CASSETGRNTEAFF. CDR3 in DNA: TGCGCCAGCAGCGAGACAGGCAGGAACACTGAAGCTTTCTTT.

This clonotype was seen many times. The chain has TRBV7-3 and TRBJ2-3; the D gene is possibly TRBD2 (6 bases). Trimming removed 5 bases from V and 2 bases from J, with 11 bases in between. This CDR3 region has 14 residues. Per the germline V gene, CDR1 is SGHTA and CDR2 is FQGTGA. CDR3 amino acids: CASSIGTATDTQYF. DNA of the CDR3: TGTGCCAGCAGCATCGGGACTGCCACAGATACGCAGTATTTT.

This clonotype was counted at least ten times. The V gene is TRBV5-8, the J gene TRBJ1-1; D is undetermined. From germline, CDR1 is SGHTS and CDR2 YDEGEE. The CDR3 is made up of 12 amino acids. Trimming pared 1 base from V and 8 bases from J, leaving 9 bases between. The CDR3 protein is CASSLLGLEAFF. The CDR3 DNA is TGTGCCAGCAGCTTGCTCGGGCTAGAAGCTTTCTTT.

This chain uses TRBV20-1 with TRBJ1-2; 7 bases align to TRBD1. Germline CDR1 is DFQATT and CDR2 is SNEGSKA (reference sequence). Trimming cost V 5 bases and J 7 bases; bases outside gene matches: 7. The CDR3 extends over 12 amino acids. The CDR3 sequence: CSALQGGSGYTF. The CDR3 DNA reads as TGCAGTGCTTTGCAGGGGGGGAGTGGCTACACCTTC.

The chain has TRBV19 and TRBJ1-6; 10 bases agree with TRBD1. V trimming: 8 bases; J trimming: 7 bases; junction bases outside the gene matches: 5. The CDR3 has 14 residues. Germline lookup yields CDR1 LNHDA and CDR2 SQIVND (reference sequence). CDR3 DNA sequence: TGTGCCAGTTCGAAGGGACAGGGGAATTCACCCCTCCACTTT. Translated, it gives CASSKGQGNSPLHF.

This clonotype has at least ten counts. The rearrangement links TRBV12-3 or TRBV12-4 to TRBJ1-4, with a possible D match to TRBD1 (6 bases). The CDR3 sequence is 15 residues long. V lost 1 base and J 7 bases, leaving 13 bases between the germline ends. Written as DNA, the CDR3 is TGTGCCAGCAGTTTAGGGTCAGGGGTAGGTGAAAAACTGTTTTTT. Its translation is CASSLGSGVGEKLFF.

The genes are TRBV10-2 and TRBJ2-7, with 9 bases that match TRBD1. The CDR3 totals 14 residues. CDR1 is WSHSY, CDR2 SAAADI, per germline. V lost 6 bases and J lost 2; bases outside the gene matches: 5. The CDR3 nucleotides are TGCGCCAGCAGCCACGGGACAGGGCCCTACGAGCAGTACTTC. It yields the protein CASSHGTGPYEQYF.

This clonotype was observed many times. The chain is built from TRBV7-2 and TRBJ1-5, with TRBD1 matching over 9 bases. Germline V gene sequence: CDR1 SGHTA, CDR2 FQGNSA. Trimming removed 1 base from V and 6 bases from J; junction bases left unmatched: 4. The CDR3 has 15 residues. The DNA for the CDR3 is TGTGCCAGCAGCTTAGGGGGGACAGGGAGTCAGCCCCAGCATTTT. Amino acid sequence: CASSLGGTGSQPQHF. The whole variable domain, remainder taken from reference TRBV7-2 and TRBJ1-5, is GAGVSQSPSNKVTEKGKDVELRCDPISGHTALYWYRQSLGQGLEFLIYFQGNSAPDKSGLPSDRFSAERTGGSVSTLTIQRTQQEDSAVYLCASSLGGTGSQPQHFGDGTRLSIL.

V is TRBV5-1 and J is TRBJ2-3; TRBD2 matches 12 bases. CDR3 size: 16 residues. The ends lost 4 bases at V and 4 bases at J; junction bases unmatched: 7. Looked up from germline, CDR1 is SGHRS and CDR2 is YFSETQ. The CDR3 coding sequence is TGCGCCAGCAGCCCCCTAGCGGGAGGGCCCGCAGATACGCAGTATTTT. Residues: CASSPLAGGPADTQYF. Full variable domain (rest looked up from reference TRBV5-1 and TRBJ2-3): KAGVTQTPRYLIKTRGQQVTLSCSPISGHRSVSWYQQTPGQGLQFLFEYFSETQRNKGNFPGRFSGRQFSNSRSEMNVSTLELGDSALYLCASSPLAGGPADTQYFGPGTRLTVL.

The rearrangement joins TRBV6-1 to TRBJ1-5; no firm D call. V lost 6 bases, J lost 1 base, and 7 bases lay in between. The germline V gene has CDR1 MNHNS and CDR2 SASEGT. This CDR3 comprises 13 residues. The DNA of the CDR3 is TGTGCCAGCAGCTCAACAAGCAATCAGCCCCAGCATTTT. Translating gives CASSSTSNQPQHF.

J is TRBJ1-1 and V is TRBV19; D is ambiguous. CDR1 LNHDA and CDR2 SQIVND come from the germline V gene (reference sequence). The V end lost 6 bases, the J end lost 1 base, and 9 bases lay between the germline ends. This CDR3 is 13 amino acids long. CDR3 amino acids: CASRTGRNTEAFF. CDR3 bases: TGTGCCAGTAGAACCGGGAGGAACACTGAAGCTTTCTTT.

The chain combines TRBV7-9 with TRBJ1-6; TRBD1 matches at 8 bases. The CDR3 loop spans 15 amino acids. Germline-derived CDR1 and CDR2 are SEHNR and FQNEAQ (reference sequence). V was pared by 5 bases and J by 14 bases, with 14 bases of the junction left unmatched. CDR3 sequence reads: CASSPQRDRTGALHF. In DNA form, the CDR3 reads TGTGCCAGCAGCCCCCAGCGGGACAGGACGGGGGCCCTCCACTTT.